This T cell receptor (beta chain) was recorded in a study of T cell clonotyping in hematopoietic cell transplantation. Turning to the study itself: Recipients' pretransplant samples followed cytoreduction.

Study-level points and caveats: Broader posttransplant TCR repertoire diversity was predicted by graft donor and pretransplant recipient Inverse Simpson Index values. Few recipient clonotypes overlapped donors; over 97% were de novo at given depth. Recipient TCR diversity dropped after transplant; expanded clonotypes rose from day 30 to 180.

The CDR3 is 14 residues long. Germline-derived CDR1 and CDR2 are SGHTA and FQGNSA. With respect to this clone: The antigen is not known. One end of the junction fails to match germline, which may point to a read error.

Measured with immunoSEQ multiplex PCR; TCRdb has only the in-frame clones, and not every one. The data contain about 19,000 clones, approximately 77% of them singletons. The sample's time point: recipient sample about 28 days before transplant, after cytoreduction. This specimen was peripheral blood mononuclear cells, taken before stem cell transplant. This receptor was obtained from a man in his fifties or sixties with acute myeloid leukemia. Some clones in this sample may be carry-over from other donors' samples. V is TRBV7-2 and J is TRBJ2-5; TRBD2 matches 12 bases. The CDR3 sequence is CASSLDGLAGPRDF. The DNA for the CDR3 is TGTGCCAGCAGCTTAGATGGACTAGCGGGACCGAGGGACTTC. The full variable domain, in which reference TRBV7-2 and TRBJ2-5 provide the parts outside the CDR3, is GAGVSQSPSNKVTEKGKDVELRCDPISGHTALYWYRQSLGQGLEFLIYFQGNSAPDKSGLPSDRFSAERTGGSVSTLTIQRTQQEDSAVYLCASSLDGLAGPRDFGPGTRLLVL.